This T cell receptor (beta chain) comes out of a study of shared clonotypes between healthy human individuals. About the research overall: Each donor's CD8 memory used one plate, CD8 naive two, each CD4 subset three. General study findings and limits: The donor pool, a small one, limited the genetic and exposure-history diversity represented.

CDR1 and CDR2 from the germline V gene are MNHNS and SASEGT. The CDR3 runs to 13 residues. The V end was cut by 2 bases, the J end by 15 bases, with 17 bases between. Each subset's genomic DNA was shared equally among a number of immunoSEQ plates. TCRdb keeps only in-frame clones here, not all; method: immunoSEQ multiplex PCR. The table has about 1 million clones, 75% seen once. About this clone itself: Its antigen is as yet unknown.

The sample taken for sequencing was memory CD4+ T cells sorted from blood. Subset indicated: CD45RA-negative fraction. This rearrangement joins TRBV6-1 to TRBJ2-1; either TRBD1 or TRBD2 may fit D (6 bases each). The origin of this receptor is a man younger than 35 in good health. In DNA, the CDR3 is TGTGCCAGCAGTGAAAACGGGGGCGCAGGGACGTTCTTC. Translation gives CASSENGGAGTFF.